The clone carrying this T cell receptor beta chain was detected once. Its antigen is currently unknown. Control samples were healthy donors' buffy coats. The trim removed 1 base at V and 6 bases at J, leaving 3 bases unmatched. CDR1 and CDR2 (germline): SGHTA, FQGNSA. The CDR3 has 15 residues. This entry is derived from a study of STAT5B mutations in CD4+ large granular lymphocyte leukemia. Clones were read by immunoSEQ multiplex PCR, and TCRdb kept only the in-frame ones, dropping some. The sample yields about 31,000 clones, about 74% seen once. Study observations and caveats: Top patient clones used TRBV06 genes more often: 8/27 versus 2/35 in controls. The CD4+ versus CD8+ T-LGLL clonality difference may reflect limited sample size. Without putative leukemic clones, patient CD4-sorted repertoires remained more clonal than healthy CD4+ repertoires.

This sequence was found in a human donor in good health. V gene TRBV7-2 combines with J gene TRBJ2-1; 10 nucleotides align to TRBD2. The sequencing input was CD4+ T cells from blood buffy coats. The CDR3 region is CASSLELAGFNEQFF. DNA for the CDR3: TGTGCCAGCAGCTTAGAACTAGCGGGATTCAATGAGCAGTTCTTC. Full variable domain (missing parts from reference TRBV7-2 and TRBJ2-1): GAGVSQSPSNKVTEKGKDVELRCDPISGHTALYWYRQSLGQGLEFLIYFQGNSAPDKSGLPSDRFSAERTGGSVSTLTIQRTQQEDSAVYLCASSLELAGFNEQFFGPGTRLTVL.